This entry lists 31 T cell receptor beta chains sequenced from one sample in a study of blood T cell repertoires in COVID-19. Produced via immunoSEQ multiplex PCR; TCRdb's table is partial and in-frame only. The sample holds under 350,000 clones, approximately 86% seen once. The specimen was PBMCs or T cells enriched from blood (not recorded which). The receptors originated from a woman in her thirties or forties with acute COVID-19.

V gene TRBV4-2 combines with J gene TRBJ1-1, with 9 bases that match TRBD1. Losses at the gene ends were 3 bases for V and 1 base for J; bases not matched to a gene: 6. The CDR3 loop spans 16 amino acids. From germline, CDR1 is LGHNA and CDR2 YNFKEQ. DNA for the CDR3: TGTGCCAGCAGCCAGGCCTTACAGGGGGCGAACACTGAAGCTTTCTTT. It yields the protein CASSQALQGANTEAFF.

This chain joins TRBV4-3 and TRBJ2-2; maybe TRBD1 (5 bases). V lost 3 bases and J 3 bases, leaving 11 bases between the germline ends. This CDR3 region has 15 residues. Germline V gives CDR1 LGHNA, CDR2 YSLEER. This CDR3 reads CASSHPDRYTGELFF. The CDR3 DNA reads as TGCGCCAGCAGCCATCCCGACAGATACACCGGGGAGCTGTTTTTT.

V is TRBV27 and J is TRBJ1-2; D gene uncertain. This CDR3 contains 14 residues. V lost 9 bases, J lost 4 bases, and 18 bases lay in between. Germline V gives CDR1 MNHEY, CDR2 SMNVEV (reference sequence). The CDR3 region has the DNA TGTGCCAGTCGTCCGGGTGGGTACGTCTATGGCTACACCTTC. This gives the protein CASRPGGYVYGYTF.

CDR3 nucleotide sequence: TGTGCCAGCAGCCCCCGACAGGGGAAGACTGAAGCTTTCTTT. Translated, it gives CASSPRQGKTEAFF. V is TRBV6-5 and J is TRBJ1-1; TRBD1 matches 8 bases. Germline V lookup: CDR1 MNHEY, CDR2 SVGAGI. J gave up 5 bases and V 6 bases, and 8 bases lay outside the gene matches. CDR3 length equals 14 residues.

J is TRBJ2-1 and V is TRBV21-1; the table assigns TRBD1, which was not confirmed against the DNA. TRBV21-1 represents a pseudogene. This CDR3 has 20 residues. The chain's CDR3 is CASSKVNRTRTVSSYNEQFF. DNA of the CDR3: TGTGCCAGCAGCAAAGTCAACAGGACGAGGACAGTTAGCTCCTACAATGAGCAGTTCTTC.

The gene calls are TRBV28 and TRBJ1-2; tentative D call: TRBD1 (5 bases). This CDR3 region has 14 residues. Trimming left V 7 bases short and J 4 bases short, with 16 bases between. The germline CDR1 and CDR2 sequences are MDHEN and SYDVKM. The CDR3: CASTPPGVTYGYTF. CDR3 coding DNA: TGTGCCAGCACCCCGCCGGGGGTTACCTATGGCTACACCTTC.

This clone was recorded a few times. The rearrangement links TRBV6-1 to TRBJ1-2, with 8 positions matching TRBD1. Germline lookup yields CDR1 MNHNS and CDR2 SASEGT. The CDR3 length is 14 residues. Germline trimming cut 2 bases from V and 6 bases from J; bases unmatched to any gene: 5. CDR3 DNA: TGTGCCAGCAGTGAACAGGGGGCGCCTAATGGCTACACCTTC. Translation: CASSEQGAPNGYTF.

The chain carries TRBV20-1 and TRBJ1-6; the D is unclear. V lost 3 bases and J 5 bases, leaving 14 bases between the germline ends. CDR1 is DFQATT, CDR2 SNEGSKA, per germline (reference sequence). The CDR3 is 15 residues long. CDR3 coding DNA: TGCAGTGCTAGTAGTTCACAGATCAATAATTCACCCCTCCACTTT. Residues: CSASSSQINNSPLHF.

This chain links TRBV3-1 (or the pseudogene TRBV3-2) with TRBJ2-3, with D unresolved. The V end lost 3 bases, the J end lost 13 bases, and 14 bases lay between the germline ends. The CDR3 consists of 12 residues. The germline V gene encodes CDR1 LGHDT and CDR2 YNNKEL (reference sequence). The CDR3 DNA sequence: TGTGCCAGCAGCCAGCCGGGTCCCCGTGAGTATTTT. Protein product: CASSQPGPREYF.

For this clone: Other DNA sequences in this specimen translate into the identical CDR3. V gene TRBV4-3 combines with J gene TRBJ2-7; possible D gene TRBD1, 6 bases. CDR1 and CDR2 (germline): LGHNA, YSLEER. CDR3 length: 15 residues. Trimming took off 1 base at V and 2 bases at J, with 12 bases between the two ends. As DNA, the CDR3 is TGCGCCAGCAGCCAAGGTAAACAGGGTGCCTACGAGCAGTACTTC. Translating gives CASSQGKQGAYEQYF.

This clone was seen a handful of times. This chain joins TRBV5-6 and TRBJ1-1, with D maybe TRBD1 (6 bases). Germline V CDR1 and CDR2: SGHDT, YYEEEE. Trimming took 4 bases from V and 10 from J, leaving 11 bases between them. This CDR3 contains 11 residues. In DNA form, the CDR3 reads TGTGCCAGCAGCGTAACAGGGACAGCTTTCTTT. Translating gives CASSVTGTAFF.

Only a few counts were recorded for this clone. The chain joins TRBV3-1 (or the pseudogene TRBV3-2) to TRBJ1-2, with 8 bases lining up with TRBD1. This CDR3 has 16 residues. The V gene's germline CDR1 is LGHDT and CDR2 YNNKEL (reference sequence). With V trimmed by 1 base and J by 2 bases, 6 bases remained unmatched. The CDR3 bases are TGTGCCAGCAGCCAAGGTGTGAACAGGGGGAACTATGGCTACACCTTC. This translates into CASSQGVNRGNYGYTF.

This sequence joins TRBV15 and TRBJ2-7; no clear D. V was cut by 4 bases and J by 3 bases, with 10 bases left in between. The CDR3 sequence is 13 residues long. Per the germline V gene, CDR1 is LNHNV and CDR2 is YYDKDF (reference sequence). The CDR3 protein is CATSTAGIYEQYF. The CDR3 coding sequence is TGTGCCACCAGCACGGCAGGCATCTACGAGCAGTACTTC.

This clone came up a few times. V gene TRBV2 combines with J gene TRBJ2-7; D is undetermined. The germline V gene encodes CDR1 SNHLY and CDR2 FYNNEI. The CDR3 runs to 14 residues. Trimming pared 6 bases from V and 2 bases from J, leaving 14 bases between. The DNA for the CDR3 is TGTGCCAGCAGGAAAGATACAGCTACCTACGAGCAGTACTTC. This sequence encodes CASRKDTATYEQYF.

V is TRBV23-1 and J is TRBJ2-7, with TRBD2 identical over 9 bases. TRBV23-1 counts as an open reading frame of uncertain function. V lost 6 bases, J lost 3 bases, and 24 bases stayed unmatched. The CDR3 consists of 20 residues. CDR3 loop: CASRPTTGTSFPEVSYEQYF. Here the CDR3 DNA reads TGCGCCAGCAGACCTACCACCGGGACTAGCTTCCCGGAGGTCAGCTACGAGCAGTACTTC.

The genes are TRBV12-3 or TRBV12-4 and TRBJ2-1; 10 positions agree with TRBD2. CDR3 length: 13 residues. V shed 2 bases, J shed 8 bases, and the junction held 0 bases outside the gene matches. The CDR3 loop reads CASSLLAGDEQFF. The CDR3 DNA sequence: TGTGCCAGCAGTTTACTAGCGGGAGATGAGCAGTTCTTC.

This clone was found a few times. The gene calls are TRBV29-1 and TRBJ2-1; tentative D call: TRBD2 (6 bases). V was trimmed by 3 bases and J by 0 bases, leaving 9 bases between them. Germline V lookup: CDR1 SQVTM, CDR2 ANQGSEA. The CDR3 totals 14 residues. CDR3 sequence: CSVDGLRSYNEQFF. The CDR3 region has the DNA TGCAGCGTTGACGGACTACGCTCCTACAATGAGCAGTTCTTC.

V and J are TRBV18 and TRBJ1-1; D unresolved. The germline V gene has CDR1 KGHSH and CDR2 LQKENI. V gave up 1 base and J gave up 7 bases, with 10 bases separating them. This CDR3 is 13 amino acids long. CDR3 loop: CASSPLQSYEAFF. The CDR3 region has the DNA TGTGCCAGCTCACCACTACAGAGCTATGAAGCTTTCTTT.

As DNA, the CDR3 is TGTGCCAGCAGTGCAACGACAAAGAACACTGAAGCTTTCTTT. Translating it yields CASSATTKNTEAFF. The chain employs TRBV6-4 and TRBJ1-1; D not resolved. Germline-derived CDR1 and CDR2 are MRHNA and SNTAGT. V was pared by 4 bases and J by 1 base, with 10 bases between. The CDR3 runs to 14 residues.

This chain connects TRBV19 to TRBJ2-4; D is perhaps TRBD2 (7 bases). Trimming took 3 bases from V and 9 from J, leaving 15 bases between them. Germline V gene lookup returns CDR1 LNHDA and CDR2 SQIVND (reference sequence). The CDR3 consists of 14 residues. CDR3: CASSIKGGPSIQYF. The CDR3 region has the DNA TGTGCCAGTAGTATTAAGGGGGGGCCTAGCATTCAGTACTTC. Full variable domain (outside the CDR3, taken from reference TRBV19 and TRBJ2-4): DGGITQSPKYLFRKEGQNVTLSCEQNLNHDAMYWYRQDPGQGLRLIYYSQIVNDFQKGDIAEGYSVSREKKESFPLTVTSAQKNPTAFYLCASSIKGGPSIQYFGAGTRLSVL.

The CDR3 bases are TGTGCCAGCAGCCACGGCCTAGGCGATGGCTACACCTTC. It encodes CASSHGLGDGYTF. This chain uses TRBV3-1 (or the pseudogene TRBV3-2) with TRBJ1-2, with D hard to call. V gave up 3 bases and J gave up 6 bases, with 11 bases separating them. This CDR3 comprises 13 residues. CDR1 is LGHDT and CDR2 is YNNKEL in the germline V gene (reference sequence).

V usage is TRBV5-8 and J usage is TRBJ1-5; no reliable D call. Trimming pared 4 bases from V and 5 bases from J, leaving 7 bases between. The CDR3 length is 12 residues. Germline loops: CDR1 SGHTS, CDR2 YDEGEE. The CDR3 sequence is CASSVEDQPQHF. As DNA, the CDR3 is TGTGCCAGCAGCGTCGAGGATCAGCCCCAGCATTTT.

V and J are TRBV7-8 and TRBJ2-1; perhaps TRBD2 as D (5 bases). With 5 bases removed from V and 0 bases from J, the gap between germline ends came to 11 bases. This CDR3 comprises 15 residues. The germline gives CDR1 SGHVS, CDR2 FQNEAQ. This chain's CDR3 is CASSTYSGSYNEQFF. DNA for the CDR3: TGTGCCAGCAGCACTTACAGCGGCTCCTACAATGAGCAGTTCTTC.

The V gene is TRBV24-1, the J gene TRBJ1-4; maybe TRBD1 (5 bases). Trimming pared 2 bases from V and 0 bases from J, leaving 9 bases between. Germline CDR1 KGHDR, CDR2 SFDVKD. This CDR3 is 16 amino acids long. The CDR3 is CATSDSREPTNEKLFF. The CDR3 bases are TGTGCCACCAGTGATTCCAGGGAACCAACTAATGAAAAACTGTTTTTT.

The V and J genes are TRBV6-5 and TRBJ1-1; possibly TRBD1 for D (5 bases). The CDR3 extends over 15 amino acids. Deletions cut 6 bases from V and 3 bases from J, with 17 bases between. Germline V CDR1 and CDR2: MNHEY, SVGAGI. The CDR3: CASSHPTQGDTEAFF. The CDR3 nucleotides are TGTGCCAGCAGCCATCCGACCCAAGGGGACACTGAAGCTTTCTTT.

In this sample, this clone turned up once. This chain connects TRBV3-1 (or the pseudogene TRBV3-2) to TRBJ1-1; unclear D gene. V lost 4 bases and J lost 0, with 6 bases in between. Germline V gene data show CDR1 as LGHDT and CDR2 as YNNKEL (reference sequence). This CDR3 has 13 residues. CDR3 protein: CASSPILNTEAFF. In DNA, the CDR3 is TGTGCCAGCAGCCCTATCTTGAACACTGAAGCTTTCTTT.

As for this clone: At the DNA level, this CDR3 is encoded by other sequences in the same sample as well. The chain uses TRBV7-3 and TRBJ2-1; 10 bases line up with TRBD2. This CDR3 spans 15 amino acids. CDR1 and CDR2 (germline): SGHTA, FQGTGA. V lost 5 bases, J lost 1 base, and 2 bases stayed unmatched. As DNA, the CDR3 is TGTGCCAGCAGCCCGACTAGCGGGTCCTACAATGAGCAGTTCTTC. It is translated as CASSPTSGSYNEQFF.

The V gene is TRBV5-4, the J gene TRBJ1-1; D may be TRBD1 (5 bases). The CDR3 is 13 amino acids. Per germline, CDR1 SGHNT and CDR2 YYREEE (reference sequence). The V gene lost 1 base and the J gene lost 5 bases, with 9 bases spanning the gap. CDR3 amino acids: CASSLTGDTEAFF. CDR3 nucleotides: TGTGCCAGCAGCTTGACAGGAGATACTGAAGCTTTCTTT.

V is TRBV28 and J is TRBJ1-3; D not certain. The V gene lost 4 bases and the J gene lost 15 bases, with 22 bases spanning the gap. CDR3 length equals 14 residues. Germline V gives CDR1 MDHEN, CDR2 SYDVKM. The CDR3 region has the DNA TGTGCCAGCAGTTCCACGGGATTCGAAAAGGTCTCATATTTT. Protein product: CASSSTGFEKVSYF.

This clone has just a few counts. V usage is TRBV10-3 and J usage is TRBJ2-3; tentative D call: TRBD1 (5 bases). The V gene's germline CDR1 is ENHRY and CDR2 SYGVKD. The CDR3 has 15 amino acids. The ends were cut back, 3 bases at V and 1 base at J, with 11 bases in the middle. The CDR3 spells CAISDGAVGTDTQYF. In nucleotides, the CDR3 is TGTGCCATCAGTGATGGGGCAGTAGGCACAGATACGCAGTATTTT.

V gene TRBV5-1 combines with J gene TRBJ2-7; possibly TRBD2 for D (6 bases). Trimming removed 3 bases at V and 0 bases at J, with 22 bases between. Germline assignment: CDR1 SGHRS and CDR2 YFSETQ. The CDR3 consists of 18 residues. The CDR3 DNA reads as TGCGCCAGCAGCTCGGAATCCCCGGGACTCGTAAGCTCCTACGAGCAGTACTTC. Translation: CASSSESPGLVSSYEQYF.